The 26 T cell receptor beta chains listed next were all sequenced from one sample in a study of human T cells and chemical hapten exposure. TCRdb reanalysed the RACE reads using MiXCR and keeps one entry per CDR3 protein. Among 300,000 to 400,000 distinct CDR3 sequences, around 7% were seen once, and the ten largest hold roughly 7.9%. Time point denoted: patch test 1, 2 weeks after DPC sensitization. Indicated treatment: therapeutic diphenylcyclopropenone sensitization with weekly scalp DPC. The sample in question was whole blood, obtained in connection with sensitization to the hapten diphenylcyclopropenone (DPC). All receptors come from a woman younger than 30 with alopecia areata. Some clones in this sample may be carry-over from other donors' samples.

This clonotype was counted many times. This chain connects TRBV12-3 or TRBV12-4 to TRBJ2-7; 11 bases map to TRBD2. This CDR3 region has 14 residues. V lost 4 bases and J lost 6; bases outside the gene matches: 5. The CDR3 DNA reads TGTGCCAGCAGTTATAGCGGGGGGGCCGGCGAGCAGTACTTC. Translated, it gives CASSYSGGAGEQYF.

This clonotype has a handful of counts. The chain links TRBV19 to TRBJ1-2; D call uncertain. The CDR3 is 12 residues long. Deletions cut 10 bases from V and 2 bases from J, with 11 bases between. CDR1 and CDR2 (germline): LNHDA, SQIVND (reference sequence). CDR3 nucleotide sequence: TGTGCCACCTCGGACGGGAACTATGGCTACACCTTC. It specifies CATSDGNYGYTF.

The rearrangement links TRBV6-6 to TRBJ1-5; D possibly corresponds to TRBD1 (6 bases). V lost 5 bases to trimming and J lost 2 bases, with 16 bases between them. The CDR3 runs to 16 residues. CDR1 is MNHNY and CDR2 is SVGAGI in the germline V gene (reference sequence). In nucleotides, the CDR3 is TGTGCCAGCAGTCCCCAACGACAGGCGGGCAATCAGCCCCAGCATTTT. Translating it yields CASSPQRQAGNQPQHF.

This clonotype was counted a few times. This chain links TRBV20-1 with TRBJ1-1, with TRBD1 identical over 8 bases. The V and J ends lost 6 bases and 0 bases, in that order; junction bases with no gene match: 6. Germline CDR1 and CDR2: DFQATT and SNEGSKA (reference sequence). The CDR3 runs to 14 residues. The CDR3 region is CSAWTGPMNTEAFF. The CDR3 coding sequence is TGCAGTGCGTGGACAGGGCCCATGAACACTGAAGCTTTCTTT.

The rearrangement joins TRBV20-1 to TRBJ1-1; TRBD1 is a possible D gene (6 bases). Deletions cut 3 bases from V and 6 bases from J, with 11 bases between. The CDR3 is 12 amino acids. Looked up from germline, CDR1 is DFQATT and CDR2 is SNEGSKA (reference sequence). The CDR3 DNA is TGCAGTGCTAGTCCGGACAGCTCTGAAGCTTTCTTT. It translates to CSASPDSSEAFF.

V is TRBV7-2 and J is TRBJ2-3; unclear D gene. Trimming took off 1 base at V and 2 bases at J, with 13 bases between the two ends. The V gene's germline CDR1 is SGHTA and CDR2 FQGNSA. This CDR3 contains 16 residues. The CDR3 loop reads CASSLGSYRLTDTQYF. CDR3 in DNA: TGTGCCAGCAGCTTAGGATCTTACAGACTCACAGATACGCAGTATTTT.

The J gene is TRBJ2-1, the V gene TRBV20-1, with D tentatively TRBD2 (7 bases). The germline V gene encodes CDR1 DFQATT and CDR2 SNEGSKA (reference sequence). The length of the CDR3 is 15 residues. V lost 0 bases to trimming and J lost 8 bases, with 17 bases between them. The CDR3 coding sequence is TGCAGTGCTAGAGAGGAACGGGGGGCATTGGATGAGCAGTTCTTC. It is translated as CSAREERGALDEQFF.

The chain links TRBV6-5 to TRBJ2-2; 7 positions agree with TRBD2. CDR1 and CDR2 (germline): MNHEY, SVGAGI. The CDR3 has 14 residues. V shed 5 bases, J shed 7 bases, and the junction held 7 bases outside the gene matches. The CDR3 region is CASSLLERGGELFF. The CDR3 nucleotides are TGTGCCAGCAGTCTACTTGAGCGGGGCGGGGAGCTGTTTTTT.

CDR3 amino acids: CASSEGLAYEQYF. The CDR3 region has the DNA TGCGCCAGCAGTGAAGGACTGGCCTACGAGCAGTACTTC. The rearrangement joins TRBV5-1 to TRBJ2-7; possibly TRBD2 for D (5 bases). Trimming took off 5 bases at V and 2 bases at J, with 11 bases between the two ends. This CDR3 has 13 residues. Germline V CDR1 and CDR2: SGHRS, YFSETQ.

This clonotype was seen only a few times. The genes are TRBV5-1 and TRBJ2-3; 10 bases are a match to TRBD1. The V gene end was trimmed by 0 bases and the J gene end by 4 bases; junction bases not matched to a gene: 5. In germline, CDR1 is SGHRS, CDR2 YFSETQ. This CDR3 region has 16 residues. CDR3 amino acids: CASSLGRQGAADTQYF. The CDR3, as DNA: TGCGCCAGCAGCTTGGGACGACAGGGGGCGGCAGATACGCAGTATTTT.

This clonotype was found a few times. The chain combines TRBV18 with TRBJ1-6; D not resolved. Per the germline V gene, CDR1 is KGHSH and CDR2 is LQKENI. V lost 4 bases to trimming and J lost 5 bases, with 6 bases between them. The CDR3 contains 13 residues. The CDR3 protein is CASSLYNNSPLHF. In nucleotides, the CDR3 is TGTGCCAGCTCACTATACAATAATTCACCCCTCCACTTT.

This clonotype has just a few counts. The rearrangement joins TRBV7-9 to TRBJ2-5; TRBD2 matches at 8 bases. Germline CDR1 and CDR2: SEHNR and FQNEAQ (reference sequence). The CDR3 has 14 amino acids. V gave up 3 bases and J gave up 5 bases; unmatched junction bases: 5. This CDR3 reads CASSLPAGEETQYF. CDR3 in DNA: TGTGCCAGCAGCTTGCCAGCGGGGGAGGAGACCCAGTACTTC. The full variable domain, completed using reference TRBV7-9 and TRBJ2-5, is DTGVSQNPRHKITKRGQNVTFRCDPISEHNRLYWYRQTLGQGPEFLTYFQNEAQLEKSRLLSDRFSAERPKGSFSTLEIQRTEQGDSAMYLCASSLPAGEETQYFGPGTRLLVL.

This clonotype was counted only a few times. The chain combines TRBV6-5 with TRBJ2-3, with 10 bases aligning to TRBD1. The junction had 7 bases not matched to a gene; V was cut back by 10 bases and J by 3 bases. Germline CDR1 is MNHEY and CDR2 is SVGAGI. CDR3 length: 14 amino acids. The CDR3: CATKRTGGTDTQYF. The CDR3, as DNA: TGTGCCACCAAAAGGACAGGGGGAACAGATACGCAGTATTTT.

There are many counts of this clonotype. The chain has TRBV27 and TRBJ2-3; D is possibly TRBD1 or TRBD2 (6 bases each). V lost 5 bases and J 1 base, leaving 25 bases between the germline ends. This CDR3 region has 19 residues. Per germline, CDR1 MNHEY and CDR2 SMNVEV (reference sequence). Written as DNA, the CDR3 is TGTGCCAGCAGTCTGGGGGCGGGACACTCCTTCCGCGGCACAGATACGCAGTATTTT. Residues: CASSLGAGHSFRGTDTQYF.

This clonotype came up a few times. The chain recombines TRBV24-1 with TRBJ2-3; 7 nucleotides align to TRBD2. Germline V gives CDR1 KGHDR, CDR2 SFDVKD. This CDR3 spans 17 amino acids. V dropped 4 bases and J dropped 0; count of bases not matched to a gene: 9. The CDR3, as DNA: TGTGCCACCAGTGAGACATTGAGCGGGGCAAGCACAGATACGCAGTATTTT. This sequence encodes CATSETLSGASTDTQYF.

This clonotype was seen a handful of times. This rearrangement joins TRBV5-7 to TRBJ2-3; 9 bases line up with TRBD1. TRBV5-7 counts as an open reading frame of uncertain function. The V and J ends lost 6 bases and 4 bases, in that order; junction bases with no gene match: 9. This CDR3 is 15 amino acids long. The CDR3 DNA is TGTGCCAGCACCGAAAGACAGGGGGGCGCAGATACGCAGTATTTT. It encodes CASTERQGGADTQYF.

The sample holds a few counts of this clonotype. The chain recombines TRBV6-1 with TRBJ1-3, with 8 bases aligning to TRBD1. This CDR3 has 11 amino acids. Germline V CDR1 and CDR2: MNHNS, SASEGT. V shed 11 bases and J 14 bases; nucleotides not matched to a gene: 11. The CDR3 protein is CALAGGTVVYF. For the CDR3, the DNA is TGTGCCCTAGCAGGGGGCACAGTAGTATATTTT.

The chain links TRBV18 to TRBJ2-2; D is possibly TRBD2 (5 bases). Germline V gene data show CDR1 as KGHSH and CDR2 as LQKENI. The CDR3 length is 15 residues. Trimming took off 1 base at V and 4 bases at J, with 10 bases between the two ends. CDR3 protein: CASSPRGPSTGELFF. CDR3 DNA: TGTGCCAGCTCACCACGAGGGCCCAGCACCGGGGAGCTGTTTTTT.

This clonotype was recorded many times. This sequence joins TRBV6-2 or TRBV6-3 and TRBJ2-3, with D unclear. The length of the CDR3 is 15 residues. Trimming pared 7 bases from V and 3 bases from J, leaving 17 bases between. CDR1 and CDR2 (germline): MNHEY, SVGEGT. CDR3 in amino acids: CASTLSESSTDTQYF. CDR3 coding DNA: TGTGCCAGCACCCTAAGCGAGAGTAGTACAGATACGCAGTATTTT.

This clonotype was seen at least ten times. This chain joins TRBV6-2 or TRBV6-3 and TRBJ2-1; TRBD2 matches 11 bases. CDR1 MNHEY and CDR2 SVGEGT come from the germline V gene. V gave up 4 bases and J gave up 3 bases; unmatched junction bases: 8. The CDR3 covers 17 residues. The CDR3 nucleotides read TGTGCCAGCAGTTCCCCATTAGCGGGGGGGGACTACAATGAGCAGTTCTTC. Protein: CASSSPLAGGDYNEQFF.

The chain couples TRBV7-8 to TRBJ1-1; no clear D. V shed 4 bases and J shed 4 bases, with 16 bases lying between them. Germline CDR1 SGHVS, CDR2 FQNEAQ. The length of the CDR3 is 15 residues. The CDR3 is CASSSLAAGTTEAFF. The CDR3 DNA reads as TGTGCCAGCAGCTCTCTGGCCGCCGGCACCACTGAAGCTTTCTTT.

As DNA, the CDR3 is TGTGCCAGTAGGACAGGGCGGCAGCCCCAGCATTTT. This gives the protein CASRTGRQPQHF. The V and J genes are TRBV19 and TRBJ1-5; 7 bases line up with TRBD1. Germline loops: CDR1 LNHDA, CDR2 SQIVND (reference sequence). The ends lost 6 bases at V and 7 bases at J; junction bases unmatched: 3. The CDR3 contains 12 residues.

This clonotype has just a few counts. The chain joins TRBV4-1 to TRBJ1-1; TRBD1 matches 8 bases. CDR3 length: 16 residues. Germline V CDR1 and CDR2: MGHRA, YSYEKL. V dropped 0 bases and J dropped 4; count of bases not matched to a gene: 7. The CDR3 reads CASSQEQGAGGTEAFF. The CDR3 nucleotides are TGCGCCAGCAGCCAAGAGCAGGGGGCGGGTGGCACTGAAGCTTTCTTT.

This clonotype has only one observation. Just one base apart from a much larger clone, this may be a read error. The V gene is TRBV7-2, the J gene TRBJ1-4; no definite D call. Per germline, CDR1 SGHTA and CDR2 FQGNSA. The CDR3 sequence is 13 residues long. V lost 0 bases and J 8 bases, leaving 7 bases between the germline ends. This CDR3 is CASSLAPEEKLFF. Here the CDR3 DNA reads TGTGCCAGCAGCTTAGCTCCAGAAGAAAAACTGTTTTTT.

The CDR3 here is CASSLDGEGTGYGYTF. The CDR3 DNA reads as TGTGCCAGCAGCTTAGATGGGGAAGGGACAGGCTATGGCTACACCTTC. This chain connects TRBV13 to TRBJ1-2, with 8 nucleotides matching TRBD1. The CDR3 runs 16 residues. V shed 1 base, J shed 4 bases, and the junction held 8 bases outside the gene matches. Germline V gives CDR1 PRHDT, CDR2 FYEKMQ (reference sequence).

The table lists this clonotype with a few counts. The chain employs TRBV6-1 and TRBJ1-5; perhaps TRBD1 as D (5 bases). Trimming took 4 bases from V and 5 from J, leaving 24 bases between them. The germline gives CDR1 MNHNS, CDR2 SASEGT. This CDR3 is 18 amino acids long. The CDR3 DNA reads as TGTGCCAGCAGTGGCAAGAGCAGGGTCAAATCCATGGATCAGCCCCAGCATTTT. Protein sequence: CASSGKSRVKSMDQPQHF.